This TCR beta chain was observed in a study of CD8 T cells in Susac syndrome. With random hexamers, reverse transcription was performed on about 0.5 to 1 ug of RNA. TCRdb itself ran the immunoSEQ multiplex PCR reads through MiXCR, one entry per CDR3 protein. This sample has over 150,000 distinct CDR3 sequences, with roughly 92% found just once. The CDR3 covers 14 residues. Looked up from germline, CDR1 is DFQATT and CDR2 is SNEGSKA (reference sequence). Trimming took 6 bases from V and 6 from J, leaving 17 bases between them. The TCR was taken from a human donor with multiple sclerosis. The chain recombines TRBV20-1 with TRBJ1-4; the D gene is possibly TRBD1 (6 bases). Sequenced material: CD4+ T cells from PBMCs. The CDR3 loop is CSATSGVYDEKLFF. DNA for the CDR3: TGCAGTGCAACTTCAGGGGTATACGATGAAAAACTGTTTTTT.